This TCR beta chain derives from a study of T cell responses to AZD1222 COVID-19 vaccine. Only in-frame clones appear in the TCRdb table, and some are missing; sequencing was by immunoSEQ multiplex PCR. Of around 150,000 clones listed, 90% are singletons. On this clone itself: The antigen is unknown.

Points from the study as a whole: Spike as a whole was targeted by vaccine-associated CD4 TCRs, dominant at 160-218 and 743-854. Seropositive status at baseline applied to only five or six AZD1222 recipients.

CDR3 length equals 20 residues. Germline loops: CDR1 SGHVS, CDR2 FNYEAQ. Trimming took 5 bases from V and 3 from J; bases not matched to a gene: 13. The starting material was peripheral blood, obtained on day 0 of AZD1222 vaccination. The TCR originated in an adult in good health. This sequence joins TRBV7-6 and TRBJ2-1, with 16 bases fitting TRBD2. CDR3 amino acids: CASSGGGLAGGSRDYNEQFF. CDR3 coding DNA: TGTGCCAGCAGCGGAGGGGGACTAGCGGGAGGGTCCAGGGACTACAATGAGCAGTTCTTC. Complete variable domain (other parts from reference TRBV7-6 and TRBJ2-1): GAGVSQSPRYKVTKRGQDVALRCDPISGHVSLYWYRQALGQGPEFLTYFNYEAQQDKSGLPNDRFSAERPEGSISTLTIQRTEQRDSAMYRCASSGGGLAGGSRDYNEQFFGPGTRLTVL.